Listed below are T cell receptor beta chains from one sample, sequenced in a study. TCRdb re-analysed the RT-PCR reads in MiXCR, keeping a single row per CDR3 protein. The sample shows hundreds of thousands of distinct CDR3 sequences, 11% to 15% of them seen only once. Sequencing was done on a sample of memory CD4+ T cells from blood. These receptor sequences come from a female donor in good health, serving as a healthy control. CDR3s include the opening cysteine and the closing phenylalanine or tryptophan. D genes are given only for firm matches. Some rows mark clone size as missing; the rest say once, few, many or name a class of expanded clone.

>few|TRBV20-1|TRBJ2-7|.
CSASSGRGRSSYEQYF
TGCAGTGCTAGTAGTGGGCGGGGCCGGAGCTCCTACGAGCAGTACTTC
>few|TRBV20-1|TRBJ2-5|TRBD2
CSARWPSGAQETQYF
TGCAGTGCTAGATGGCCTAGCGGAGCACAAGAGACCCAGTACTTC
>few|TRBV7-2|TRBJ2-7|TRBD1
CASHRDRGNYEQYF
TGTGCCAGTCACCGGGACAGGGGTAACTACGAGCAGTACTTC
>few|TRBV5-1|TRBJ2-1|TRBD2
CASSFISGSAPYNEQFF
TGCGCCAGCAGCTTTATTAGCGGGAGCGCACCCTACAATGAGCAGTTCTTC
>many|TRBV7-7|TRBJ2-3|.
CASSLGRAGGTDTQYF
TGTGCTAGCAGCTTAGGTCGGGCTGGGGGCACAGATACGCAGTATTTT
>.|TRBV6-4|TRBJ2-1|.
CASRTGGLPSYNEQFF
TGTGCCAGCAGGACGGGGGGCCTACCCTCCTACAATGAGCAGTTCTTC
>many|TRBV6-5|TRBJ1-2|.
CASRAGTSGYTF
TGTGCCAGCAGGGCCGGGACCTCTGGCTACACCTTC
>.|TRBV19|TRBJ2-7|TRBD2
CASSIFITSGSSGEQYF
TGTGCCAGTAGTATTTTCATTACTAGCGGGAGCTCAGGCGAGCAGTACTTC
>.|TRBV14|TRBJ1-3|.
CASSRGLLSSGNTIYF
TGTGCCAGCAGCCGAGGACTGTTGAGCTCTGGAAACACCATATATTTT
>.|TRBV28|TRBJ1-5|.
CASSLIGRPQHF
TGTGCCAGCAGTTTAATAGGACGGCCCCAGCATTTT
>many|TRBV20-1|TRBJ2-5|.
CSVLDRKQETQYF
TGCAGTGTCTTAGACAGGAAACAAGAGACCCAGTACTTC
>few|TRBV9|TRBJ1-5|TRBD1
CASSVGTGLNQPQHF
TGTGCCAGCAGCGTAGGGACAGGGTTAAATCAGCCCCAGCATTTT
>.|TRBV6-5|TRBJ1-6|.
CASSPDRFNNSPLHF
TGTGCCAGCAGCCCCGACAGATTTAATAATTCACCCCTCCACTTT
>once|TRBV30|TRBJ2-1|.
CAWSSGRRLLF
TGTGCCTGGAGTTCAGGCAGGAGACTGCTCTTC
>.|TRBV5-1|TRBJ2-1|TRBD2
CASSLVLADNEQFF
TGCGCCAGCAGCTTGGTGCTAGCGGACAATGAGCAGTTCTTC
>.|TRBV6-5|TRBJ2-1|.
CASSPGFKGMGNEQFF
TGTGCCAGCAGCCCCGGCTTTAAGGGAATGGGTAATGAGCAGTTCTTC
>.|TRBV6-6|TRBJ2-5|.
CASGARGEETQYF
TGTGCCAGCGGGGCTCGAGGGGAGGAGACCCAGTACTTC
>.|TRBV5-1|TRBJ1-3|.
CASSLGGQNSGNTIYF
TGCGCCAGCAGCTTGGGAGGGCAGAACTCTGGAAACACCATATATTTT
>.|TRBV5-1|TRBJ2-7|TRBD1
CASSFGTESINAEYF
TGCGCCAGCAGCTTCGGGACAGAGAGTATCAACGCAGAGTACTTC
>many|TRBV29-1|TRBJ2-1|TRBD2
CSTWAGGANEQFF
TGCAGCACTTGGGCGGGAGGAGCCAATGAGCAGTTCTTC
>few|TRBV7-2|TRBJ2-3|TRBD2
CASSFSGIYDTQYF
TGTGCCAGCAGTTTCAGCGGGATATATGATACGCAGTATTTT
>.|TRBV25-1|TRBJ2-3|TRBD2
CASSEPASGSADTQYF
TGTGCCAGCAGTGAACCGGCTAGCGGGAGTGCAGATACGCAGTATTTT
>many|TRBV12-3/TRBV12-4|TRBJ1-1|.
CASSFLNTEAFF
TGTGCCAGCAGTTTCCTGAACACTGAAGCTTTCTTT
>many|TRBV5-1|TRBJ2-1|.
CASSAGHLNEQFF
TGCGCCAGCAGCGCGGGACACCTCAATGAGCAGTTCTTC
>.|TRBV12-3/TRBV12-4|TRBJ1-1|.
CASFDQGNTEAFF
TGTGCCAGTTTCGACCAGGGGAACACTGAAGCTTTCTTT
>few|TRBV20-1|TRBJ2-3|TRBD2
CSARVTSGNLQYF
TGCAGTGCTAGAGTGACTAGCGGAAACCTGCAGTATTTT
>.|TRBV27|TRBJ2-1|.
CASRWLPNHNEQFF
TGTGCCAGCAGATGGCTGCCAAACCACAATGAGCAGTTCTTC
>many|TRBV4-2|TRBJ1-1|.
CASSQDKSSAEAFF
TGTGCCAGCAGCCAAGATAAATCCTCCGCTGAAGCTTTCTTT
>.|TRBV25-1|TRBJ2-5|.
CASSEYVTQYF
TGTGCCAGCAGTGAATATGTGACCCAGTACTTC
>few|TRBV3-1|TRBJ1-2|.
CASSQVPGAGYGYTF
TGTGCCAGCAGCCAAGTTCCGGGGGCGGGCTATGGCTACACCTTC
>few|TRBV7-9|TRBJ2-1|TRBD2
CASSSSVSGTSGRGYNEQFF
TGTGCCAGCAGCTCCTCCGTTTCTGGGACTAGCGGGAGGGGTTACAATGAGCAGTTCTTC
>many|TRBV4-2|TRBJ2-3|.
CASSPAPAGSTDTQYF
TGTGCCAGCAGCCCCGCGCCGGCGGGTAGCACAGATACGCAGTATTTT
>many|TRBV20-1|TRBJ1-5|.
CSASGGGYQPQHF
TGCAGTGCTAGTGGCGGGGGTTATCAGCCCCAGCATTTT
>many|TRBV6-2/TRBV6-3|TRBJ1-1|.
CASSYGQYTEAFF
TGTGCCAGCAGCTACGGACAGTACACTGAAGCTTTCTTT
>.|TRBV6-2/TRBV6-3|TRBJ2-3|TRBD1
CASRYQRDRGTDTQYF
TGTGCCAGCAGGTATCAAAGGGACAGGGGAACAGATACGCAGTATTTT
>many|TRBV6-2/TRBV6-3|TRBJ2-7|.
CASSVRYEQYF
TGTGCCAGCAGTGTCCGCTACGAGCAGTACTTC
>.|TRBV7-2|TRBJ2-7|TRBD2
CASRPRLAGADEQYF
TGTGCCAGCAGACCCAGACTAGCGGGAGCTGACGAGCAGTACTTC
>.|TRBV5-1|TRBJ2-1|.
CASSLGWVSYNEQFF
TGCGCCAGCAGCTTGGGATGGGTTTCCTACAATGAGCAGTTCTTC
>.|TRBV20-1|TRBJ2-7|TRBD2
CSARETSGSSYEQYF
TGCAGTGCTAGAGAAACTAGCGGGAGTAGCTACGAGCAGTACTTC
>few|TRBV7-9|TRBJ2-1|.
CASSLGGTLNEQFF
TGTGCCAGCAGCTTAGGAGGGACCCTCAATGAGCAGTTCTTC
>many|TRBV20-1|TRBJ2-3|TRBD2
CSARDSPSGDPSTDTQYF
TGCAGTGCTAGAGATTCGCCTAGCGGGGACCCTAGCACAGATACGCAGTATTTT
>.|TRBV20-1|TRBJ2-5|TRBD2
CSARVGSGSGYNEQYF
TGCAGTGCTAGAGTTGGTAGCGGGAGTGGCTACAATGAGCAGTACTTC
>few|TRBV24-1|TRBJ2-5|.
CATSDTGRGSETQYF
TGTGCCACCAGTGATACCGGGCGGGGCTCGGAGACCCAGTACTTC
>few|TRBV20-1|TRBJ1-5|.
CSARPGHNQPQHF
TGCAGTGCTAGACCGGGCCACAATCAGCCCCAGCATTTT
>many|TRBV5-1|TRBJ2-7|TRBD1
CASSFSGGVGEQYF
TGCGCCAGCAGCTTTTCAGGGGGTGTTGGCGAGCAGTACTTC
>few|TRBV24-1|TRBJ1-2|.
CATSDSGAVGYTF
TGTGCCACCAGTGATTCGGGGGCGGTAGGCTACACCTTC
>many|TRBV15|TRBJ2-3|.
CATSRDLAGASDTQYF
TGTGCCACCAGCAGAGATCTGGCAGGGGCGTCAGATACGCAGTATTTT
>.|TRBV6-2/TRBV6-3|TRBJ2-2|TRBD2
CASRPSGRKTTGELFF
TGTGCCAGCCGACCTAGCGGGAGAAAAACCACCGGGGAGCTGTTTTTT
>many|TRBV15|TRBJ2-3|.
CATSRGGVSTDTQYF
TGTGCCACCAGCAGAGGAGGGGTCAGCACAGATACGCAGTATTTT
>.|TRBV11-2|TRBJ2-7|TRBD1
CASSFGGQGIHEQYF
TGTGCCAGCAGCTTCGGGGGACAGGGGATTCACGAGCAGTACTTC
>.|TRBV5-6|TRBJ2-7|TRBD2
CASSLILAGAGSYEQYF
TGTGCCAGCAGCTTGATACTAGCGGGAGCGGGGTCCTACGAGCAGTACTTC
>many|TRBV5-1|TRBJ1-6|TRBD1
CASSLWGGQGGSPLHF
TGCGCCAGCAGCTTGTGGGGCGGACAGGGAGGATCACCCCTCCACTTT
>.|TRBV5-5|TRBJ1-2|TRBD1
CASSFQQGHYGYTF
TGTGCCAGCAGCTTCCAACAGGGGCACTATGGCTACACCTTC
>.|TRBV20-1|TRBJ1-5|TRBD1
CSAPGQYSNQPQHF
TGCAGTGCGCCGGGACAGTATAGCAATCAGCCCCAGCATTTT
>many|TRBV10-3|TRBJ1-1|TRBD1
CAAQGQVNTEAFF
TGTGCCGCCCAGGGACAGGTGAACACTGAAGCTTTCTTT
>.|TRBV3-1|TRBJ2-7|.
CASSQNQYEQYF
TGTGCCAGCAGCCAAAACCAATACGAGCAGTACTTC
>.|TRBV7-2|TRBJ2-1|.
CASTPTLDNEQFF
TGTGCCTCGACACCCACCCTCGACAATGAGCAGTTCTTC
>few|TRBV9|TRBJ1-5|.
CASRPKGGNQPQHF
TGTGCCAGCCGGCCTAAGGGGGGCAATCAGCCCCAGCATTTT